The 18 T cell receptor beta chains below come from one sample, sequenced in a study of CD8 T cells in ankylosing spondylitis. A single record per CDR3 protein comes from TCRdb applying MiXCR to the 5' RACE reads. Of 250,000 to 400,000 distinct CDR3 sequences in the sample, around a tenth were seen once. Specimen: blood, either unsorted or a sorted T cell fraction (not recorded which). Receptors originate from a female donor with ankylosing spondylitis or in good health (not recorded which).

In its sample, this clonotype was seen many times. The chain joins TRBV12-3 or TRBV12-4 to TRBJ1-2; 9 positions match TRBD1. The length of the CDR3 is 13 residues. The trim removed 7 bases at V and 7 bases at J, leaving 7 bases unmatched. The CDR3 region has the DNA TGTGCCAGCACACAGGGGGCTCGGTCTGGCTACACCTTC. This sequence encodes CASTQGARSGYTF.

This chain uses TRBV7-2 with TRBJ2-3; maybe TRBD2 (5 bases). CDR1 SGHTA and CDR2 FQGNSA come from the germline V gene. Trimming cost V 1 base and J 10 bases, with 12 bases left between them. There are 13 residues in the CDR3. The CDR3 nucleotides read TGTGCCAGCAGCTTAGGTAGCGCGGGTGCGCAGTATTTT. Its translation is CASSLGSAGAQYF.

In its sample, this clonotype was seen a few times. V usage is TRBV5-1 and J usage is TRBJ2-7, with 9 bases aligning to TRBD1. The CDR3 runs to 15 residues. Losses at the gene ends were 4 bases for V and 2 bases for J; bases not matched to a gene: 7. From germline, CDR1 is SGHRS and CDR2 YFSETQ. The CDR3 loop is CASSPSGTGTYEQYF. CDR3 nucleotide sequence: TGCGCCAGCAGCCCCTCCGGGACAGGGACCTACGAGCAGTACTTC.

This clonotype was observed a handful of times. This chain joins TRBV6-1 and TRBJ1-5; weak D call: TRBD1 (5 bases). Germline V lookup: CDR1 MNHNS, CDR2 SASEGT. The V and J ends lost 7 bases and 5 bases respectively, with 21 bases between them. The CDR3 has 16 amino acids. The CDR3 DNA reads as TGTGCCAGCAACCCTCAGGGTATGGGTCTCTATCAGCCCCAGCATTTT. It encodes CASNPQGMGLYQPQHF.

The chain joins TRBV6-5 to TRBJ2-5, with 9 bases that match TRBD1. CDR3 length: 15 amino acids. CDR1 is MNHEY, CDR2 SVGAGI, per germline. J was trimmed by 4 bases and V by 4 bases; bases with no gene match: 7. The CDR3 bases are TGTGCCAGCAGTTTGGGGGGACAGGGCCGAGAGACCCAGTACTTC. The encoded protein is CASSLGGQGRETQYF.

This clonotype was detected many times. The rearrangement joins TRBV2 to TRBJ2-1; D call uncertain. The V gene's germline CDR1 is SNHLY and CDR2 FYNNEI. The CDR3 runs to 15 residues. V lost 3 bases and J 9 bases, leaving 18 bases between the germline ends. The CDR3 DNA follows: TGTGCCAGCAGTGACCGGTCGATAGCAACTTCTGAGCAGTTCTTC. It codes for CASSDRSIATSEQFF. Using reference TRBV2 and TRBJ2-1 for the parts outside the CDR3, the full variable domain is EPEVTQTPSHQVTQMGQEVILRCVPISNHLYFYWYRQILGQKVEFLVSFYNNEISEKSEIFDDQFSVERPDGSNFTLKIRSTKLEDSAMYFCASSDRSIATSEQFFGPGTRLTVL.

This clonotype was seen ten or more times. The rearrangement links TRBV20-1 to TRBJ2-1; D may correspond to TRBD1 or TRBD2 (5 bases each). The CDR3 spans 16 residues. Trimming stripped 1 base from V and 2 bases from J, with 15 bases between. Germline-derived CDR1 and CDR2 are DFQATT and SNEGSKA (reference sequence). The CDR3 coding sequence is TGCAGTGCTAGAGTGGGACGAAGGACGGCCTACAATGAGCAGTTCTTC. Amino acids: CSARVGRRTAYNEQFF.

DNA of the CDR3: TGCGCCAGCAGCTTGGAACAGGGGGGACCCGGGGAGCTGTTTTTT. This codes for CASSLEQGGPGELFF. This chain connects TRBV5-1 to TRBJ2-2; TRBD1 matches at 8 bases. The trim removed 0 bases at V and 6 bases at J, leaving 4 bases unmatched. The germline gives CDR1 SGHRS, CDR2 YFSETQ. The CDR3 runs 15 residues.

This clonotype came up many times. This chain joins TRBV20-1 and TRBJ2-1, with 10 bases that match TRBD1. The germline V gene encodes CDR1 DFQATT and CDR2 SNEGSKA (reference sequence). The CDR3 covers 15 residues. The ends lost 6 bases at V and 1 base at J; junction bases unmatched: 6. The DNA of the CDR3 is TGCAGTGCCGTCCGGGACAGGGGATCCTACAATGAGCAGTTCTTC. Translating gives CSAVRDRGSYNEQFF.

The sample holds many counts of this clonotype. The chain recombines TRBV7-9 with TRBJ2-3; the match to TRBD1 covers 12 bases. The CDR3 consists of 16 residues. V lost 2 bases and J lost 5; bases outside the gene matches: 5. Germline CDR1 reads SEHNR; CDR2 reads FQNEAQ (reference sequence). The CDR3 loop reads CASSLLGQGAKDTQYF. CDR3 DNA: TGTGCCAGCAGCTTACTGGGACAGGGGGCTAAAGATACGCAGTATTTT.

This clonotype has ten or more counts. The chain couples TRBV7-9 to TRBJ2-5, with D perhaps matching TRBD2 (6 bases). The V and J ends lost 5 bases and 1 base respectively, with 17 bases between them. The germline V gene has CDR1 SEHNR and CDR2 FQNEAQ (reference sequence). The CDR3 covers 16 residues. CDR3 bases: TGTGCCAGCAGCCCCCTGTCCGCTAGCGTCCAAGAGACCCAGTACTTC. Its protein product is CASSPLSASVQETQYF.

This clonotype was found many times. The rearrangement links TRBV7-2 to TRBJ1-2, with D tentatively TRBD1 (6 bases). The CDR3 is made up of 12 amino acids. Germline lookup yields CDR1 SGHTA and CDR2 FQGNSA. Trimming pared 6 bases from V and 8 bases from J, leaving 13 bases between. DNA of the CDR3: TGTGCCAGCAGTTCGACAGGATACGGCTACACCTTC. Its translation is CASSSTGYGYTF.

Only a few counts were recorded for this clonotype. V and J are TRBV5-1 and TRBJ2-1; D is unclear. The CDR3 is 16 residues long. V lost 2 bases and J 4 bases, leaving 16 bases between the germline ends. CDR1 SGHRS and CDR2 YFSETQ come from the germline V gene. CDR3 sequence: CASSFVAMGSYNEQFF. CDR3 bases: TGCGCCAGCAGCTTCGTCGCTATGGGCAGTTACAATGAGCAGTTCTTC.

The chain employs TRBV7-2 and TRBJ2-1, with a tentative D call TRBD1 (6 bases). This CDR3 comprises 15 residues. Trimming stripped 2 bases from V and 3 bases from J, with 11 bases between. The germline CDR1 and CDR2 sequences are SGHTA and FQGNSA. This CDR3 reads CASSLMGQLYNEQFF. The CDR3 bases are TGTGCCAGCAGCTTAATGGGACAACTCTACAATGAGCAGTTCTTC.

This clonotype has at least ten counts. This chain uses TRBV7-9 with TRBJ2-1, with D tentatively TRBD1 or TRBD2 (5 bases each). The CDR3 is made up of 14 amino acids. In germline, CDR1 is SEHNR, CDR2 FQNEAQ (reference sequence). V was cut by 4 bases and J by 5 bases, with 12 bases left in between. DNA of the CDR3: TGTGCCAGCAGCTCCCGGGGCCCTAACAATGAGCAGTTCTTC. Its protein is CASSSRGPNNEQFF.

This clonotype showed up many times. The rearrangement uses TRBV9 and TRBJ2-1; maybe TRBD2 (7 bases). The length of the CDR3 is 14 residues. Germline assignment: CDR1 SGDLS and CDR2 YYNGEE. The V gene lost 3 bases and the J gene lost 7 bases, with 14 bases spanning the gap. CDR3 protein: CASSGAGARNEQFF. The CDR3 region has the DNA TGTGCCAGCAGCGGCGCGGGGGCCCGGAATGAGCAGTTCTTC.

In its sample, this clonotype was seen many times. The chain recombines TRBV5-4 with TRBJ2-4; TRBD1 matches 11 bases. V dropped 0 bases and J dropped 1; count of bases not matched to a gene: 3. Germline values: CDR1 SGHNT, CDR2 YYREEE (reference sequence). The CDR3 has 17 amino acids. As DNA, the CDR3 is TGTGCCAGCAGCTTGGCACGGGACAGGGGGGCCAAAAACATTCAGTACTTC. It translates to CASSLARDRGAKNIQYF. Complete variable domain (other parts from reference TRBV5-4 and TRBJ2-4): ETGVTQSPTHLIKTRGQQVTLRCSSQSGHNTVSWYQQALGQGPQFIFQYYREEENGRGNFPPRFSGLQFPNYSSELNVNALELDDSALYLCASSLARDRGAKNIQYFGAGTRLSVL.

This clonotype was counted at least ten times. The chain links TRBV10-3 to TRBJ2-2, with unresolved D. Trimming cost V 0 bases and J 1 base, with 6 bases left between them. The germline V gene has CDR1 ENHRY and CDR2 SYGVKD. The CDR3 sequence is 15 residues long. In DNA, the CDR3 is TGTGCCATCAGTGAGTCGGTCCTGAACACCGGGGAGCTGTTTTTT. Translation gives CAISESVLNTGELFF.